The clone carrying this T cell receptor beta chain has only one observation. Its matching antigen is unknown. Germline values: CDR1 SGHAT, CDR2 FQDESV (reference sequence). With 1 base removed from V and 2 bases from J, the gap between germline ends came to 11 bases. The CDR3 length is 15 residues. This sample was taken from a study of chemoradiotherapy in HPV16-positive cancers. Overall study: A couple of HPV16-positive patients' cells yielded candidate HPV-specific clones and common motifs.

Assay: immunoSEQ multiplex PCR; the TCRdb copy retains only in-frame clones and omits some. The sample includes around 3,400 clones, over 75% of them seen just once. Study-wide points: HPV-responsive T-cell expansion during chemoradiotherapy was linked to improved recurrence-free survival in HPV16-positive patients. Candidate HPV-specific clones and E7-related TCR motifs grew in tumor during treatment.

V and J are TRBV11-1 and TRBJ1-1; D uncertain. The source of this sequence is a human donor with HPV-associated anogenital cancer. This specimen was tumor tissue, taken from a patient who underwent chemoradiotherapy. CDR3: CASSLDRFPNTEAFF. The CDR3 DNA reads TGTGCCAGCAGCTTAGACAGATTCCCCAACACTGAAGCTTTCTTT.